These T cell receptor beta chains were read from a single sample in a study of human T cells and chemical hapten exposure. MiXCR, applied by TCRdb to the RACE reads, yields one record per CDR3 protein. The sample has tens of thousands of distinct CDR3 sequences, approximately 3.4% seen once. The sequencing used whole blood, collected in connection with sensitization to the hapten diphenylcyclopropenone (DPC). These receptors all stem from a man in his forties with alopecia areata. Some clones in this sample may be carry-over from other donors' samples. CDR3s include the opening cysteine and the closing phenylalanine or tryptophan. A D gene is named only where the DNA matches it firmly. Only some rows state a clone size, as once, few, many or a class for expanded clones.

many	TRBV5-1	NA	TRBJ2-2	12	TGCGCCAGCTCAAGGAGCACCGGGGAGCTGTTTTTT	CASSRSTGELFF
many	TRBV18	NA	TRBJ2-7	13	TGTGCCAGCTCACTCGCCGGGGCCCCCGAGCAGTACTTC	CASSLAGAPEQYF
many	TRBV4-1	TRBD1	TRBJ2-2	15	TGCGCCAGCAGCCACTCGACAGGGGAGGTCGGGGAGCTGTTTTTT	CASSHSTGEVGELFF
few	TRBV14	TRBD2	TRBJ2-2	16	TGTGCCAGCAGCCCCAGGGGACTAGCTCGGCCCGGGGAGCTGTTTTTT	CASSPRGLARPGELFF
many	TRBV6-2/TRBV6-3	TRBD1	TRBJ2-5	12	TGTGCCAGCAGTTACGGGGACAGGGACAAGTACTTC	CASSYGDRDKYF
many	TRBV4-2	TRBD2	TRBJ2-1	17	TGTGCCAGCAGCCAAGTGGCTAGCGGGGGTCTTAACAATGAGCAGTTCTTC	CASSQVASGGLNNEQFF
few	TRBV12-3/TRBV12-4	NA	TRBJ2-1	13	TGTGCCAGCACCCAAGCCGGGTACAATGAGCAGTTCTTC	CASTQAGYNEQFF
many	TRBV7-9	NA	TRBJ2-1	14	TGTGCCAGCAGCTTAGAGTTCAGCTACAATGAGCAGTTCTTC	CASSLEFSYNEQFF
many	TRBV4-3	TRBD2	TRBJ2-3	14	TGCGCCAGCAGCCCGGAGGGGACTACGGATACGCAGTATTTT	CASSPEGTTDTQYF
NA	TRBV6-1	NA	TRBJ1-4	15	TGTGCCAGCAGCTCTACGGGACTCCCGCCGGAAAAACTGTTTTTT	CASSSTGLPPEKLFF
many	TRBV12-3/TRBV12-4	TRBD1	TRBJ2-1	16	TGTGCCAGCAGTGGCTACCGGGACAGGGAATACAATGAGCAGTTCTTC	CASSGYRDREYNEQFF
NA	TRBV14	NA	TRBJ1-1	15	TGTGCCAGCAGCTTATGGGGGGGGCTGAACACTGAAGCTTTCTTT	CASSLWGGLNTEAFF
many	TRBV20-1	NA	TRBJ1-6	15	TGCAGTGCAAGCGCGACAGAATCATATAATTCACCCCTCCATTTT	CSASATESYNSPLHF
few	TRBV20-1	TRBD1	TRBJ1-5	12	TGCAGTGCTAGGGACAGGGTTCAGCCCCAGCATTTT	CSARDRVQPQHF
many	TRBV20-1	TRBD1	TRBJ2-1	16	TGCAGTGCTAGGGGCGGACAGGGGGGCTCCTACAATGAGCAGTTCTTC	CSARGGQGGSYNEQFF
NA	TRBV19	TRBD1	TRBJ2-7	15	TGTGCCAGTAGTACGAATGCCAGGGGGCTAAACGAGCAGTACTTC	CASSTNARGLNEQYF
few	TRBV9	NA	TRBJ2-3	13	TGTGCCAGCAGCGCACCCCCCACAGATACGCAGTATTTT	CASSAPPTDTQYF
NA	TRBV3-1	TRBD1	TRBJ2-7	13	TGTGCCAGCAGTTACGGACAGGGCTACGAGCAGTACTTC	CASSYGQGYEQYF
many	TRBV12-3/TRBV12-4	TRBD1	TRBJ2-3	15	TGTGCCAGCAGTCATGGGGACAGGGCCACAGATACGCAGTATTTT	CASSHGDRATDTQYF
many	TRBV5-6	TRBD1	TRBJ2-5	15	TGTGCCAGCAGCTCTACGGGACAGACCCAAGAGACCCAGTACTTC	CASSSTGQTQETQYF
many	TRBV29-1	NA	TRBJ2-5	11	TGCAGCGTAGGCTCGCGAGAGACCCAGTACTTC	CSVGSRETQYF
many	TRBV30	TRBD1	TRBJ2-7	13	TGTGCCTGGAGTGTCGGGACAGGATACGAGCAGTACTTC	CAWSVGTGYEQYF
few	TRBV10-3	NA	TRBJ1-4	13	TGTGCCATCAAGGCAGCAACTAATGAAAAACTGTTTTTT	CAIKAATNEKLFF
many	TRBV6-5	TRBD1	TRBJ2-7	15	TGTGCCAGCAGTTACCTTACAGGGGGCTTCAACGAGCAGTACTTC	CASSYLTGGFNEQYF
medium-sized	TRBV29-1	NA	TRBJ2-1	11	TGCAGCGTCCCTGTAGTAAATGAGCAGTTCTTC	CSVPVVNEQFF
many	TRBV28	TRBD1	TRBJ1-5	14	TGTGCCAGCAGCTATACAGGGGGCAATCAGCCCCAGCATTTT	CASSYTGGNQPQHF
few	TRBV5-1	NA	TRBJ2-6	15	TGCGCCAGCAGCCCTCCCGACTCTGGGGCCAACGTCCTGACTTTC	CASSPPDSGANVLTF
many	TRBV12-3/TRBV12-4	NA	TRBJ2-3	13	TGTGCCAGCAGTTACAGAGGGCCAGATACGCAGTATTTT	CASSYRGPDTQYF
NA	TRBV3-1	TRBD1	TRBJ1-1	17	TGTGCCAGCAGCCAATATGTACGGACAGGGAAGGCCTCTGAAGCTTTCTTT	CASSQYVRTGKASEAFF
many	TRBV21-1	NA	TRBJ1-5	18	TGTGCCAGCAGCAAAGCGCCAGACCCGATAGTCGGCAATCAGCCCCAGCATTTT	CASSKAPDPIVGNQPQHF
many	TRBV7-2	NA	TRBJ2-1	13	TGTGCCAGCAGTTACCAGACATACAATGAGCAGTTCTTC	CASSYQTYNEQFF
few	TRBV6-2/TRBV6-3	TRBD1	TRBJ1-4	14	TGTGCCAGTGGGACAGCAAATGGGGATGAAAAACTGTTTTTT	CASGTANGDEKLFF
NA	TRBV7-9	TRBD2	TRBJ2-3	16	TGTGCCAGCAGCTTTAATAGCGGGAGGGTCTCAGATACGCAGTATTTT	CASSFNSGRVSDTQYF
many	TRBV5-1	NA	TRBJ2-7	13	TGCGCCAGCAGCTTGGGGGACCTCAACGAGCAGTACTTC	CASSLGDLNEQYF
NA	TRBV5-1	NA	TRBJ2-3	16	TGCGCCAGCAGCTTGTTGGATTTAGGGCCCGCAGATACGCAGTATTTT	CASSLLDLGPADTQYF
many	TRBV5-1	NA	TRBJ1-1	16	TGCGCCAGCAGCTTGTGGCTCCGAGACAGGAACACTGAAGCTTTCTTT	CASSLWLRDRNTEAFF